Presented here are 30 T cell receptor beta chains from one specimen sequenced in a study of PD-1 blockade in classical Hodgkin lymphoma. Time point: cycle 4 day 1 (C4D1), after more than five weeks of nivolumab. Every patient relapsed after autologous stem cell transplantation, and brentuximab vedotin exposure varied. Isolation of CD8+ T cells from thawed PBMCs used magnetic negative selection. Here immunoSEQ multiplex PCR was the method, and the copy in TCRdb shows in-frame clones only, minus some. The table lists 13,000 to 15,000 clones, under 90% of them singletons. Sequenced here: CD8+ T cells from blood, sampled before the fourth cycle of nivolumab. The origin of the receptors is a human donor with classical Hodgkin lymphoma.

This chain joins TRBV6-6 and TRBJ2-1, with 11 bases that match TRBD2. With 6 bases clipped from V and 6 bases from J, the junction kept 1 base outside the gene matches. Germline V gives CDR1 MNHNY, CDR2 SVGAGI (reference sequence). The CDR3 sequence is 13 residues long. This CDR3 reads CASRLAGGNEQFF. CDR3 sequence (DNA): TGTGCCAGCAGGCTAGCGGGAGGCAATGAGCAGTTCTTC.

The chain employs TRBV15 and TRBJ1-4; 7 nucleotides align to TRBD1. V shed 1 base and J 5 bases; nucleotides not matched to a gene: 13. CDR1 LNHNV and CDR2 YYDKDF come from the germline V gene (reference sequence). CDR3 length: 18 residues. CDR3 sequence: CATSRGYLGTVSNEKLFF. The CDR3 DNA sequence: TGTGCCACCAGCAGAGGATACCTTGGGACAGTTAGCAATGAAAAACTGTTTTTT. The full variable domain, completed using reference TRBV15 and TRBJ1-4, is DAMVIQNPRYQVTQFGKPVTLSCSQTLNHNVMYWYQQKSSQAPKLLFHYYDKDFNNEADTPDNFQSRRPNTSFCFLDIRSPGLGDTAMYLCATSRGYLGTVSNEKLFFGSGTQLSVL.

The rearrangement joins TRBV7-2 to TRBJ2-1, with D perhaps TRBD1 or TRBD2 (6 bases each). Germline loops: CDR1 SGHTA, CDR2 FQGNSA. The CDR3 sequence is 12 residues long. With 10 bases removed from V and 6 bases from J, the gap between germline ends came to 13 bases. For the CDR3, the DNA is TGTGCCACCCGGGGGCTACCCAATGAGCAGTTCTTC. This codes for CATRGLPNEQFF.

The genes are TRBV15 and TRBJ2-7; the match to TRBD1 covers 8 bases. The CDR3 runs to 14 residues. The germline gives CDR1 LNHNV, CDR2 YYDKDF (reference sequence). V lost 4 bases to trimming and J lost 0 bases; unmatched junction nucleotides: 2. The CDR3 here is CATSNDRGSYEQYF. CDR3 bases: TGTGCCACCAGCAACGACAGGGGCTCCTACGAGCAGTACTTC.

The chain has TRBV30 and TRBJ2-7; the D is unclear. This CDR3 has 14 residues. The ends were cut back, 2 bases at V and 8 bases at J, with 19 bases in the middle. CDR1 is GTSNPN and CDR2 is SVGIG in the germline V gene (reference sequence). The CDR3 sequence: CAWSWIDGVRQQYF. The DNA of the CDR3 is TGTGCCTGGAGTTGGATAGATGGAGTACGGCAGCAGTACTTC.

The chain joins TRBV6-1 to TRBJ2-1; D call uncertain. CDR1 is MNHNS, CDR2 SASEGT, per germline. The CDR3 is 15 amino acids. The ends were cut back, 5 bases at V and 0 bases at J, with 11 bases in the middle. The CDR3 DNA is TGTGCCAGCAGTTCCACTCTGAGCTCCTACAATGAGCAGTTCTTC. It yields the protein CASSSTLSSYNEQFF.

The chain has TRBV28 and TRBJ2-7, with 8 bases aligning to TRBD1. This CDR3 is 15 amino acids long. The V and J ends lost 5 bases and 2 bases, in that order; junction bases with no gene match: 8. The germline CDR1 and CDR2 sequences are MDHEN and SYDVKM. CDR3 bases: TGTGCCAGCAGTGCCCGGACAGGGCCCACCTACGAGCAGTACTTC. Translating it yields CASSARTGPTYEQYF.

V is TRBV7-2 and J is TRBJ2-7; TRBD2 aligns across 14 bases. This CDR3 region has 15 residues. The V and J ends lost 4 bases and 8 bases, in that order; junction bases with no gene match: 7. Germline CDR1 and CDR2: SGHTA and FQGNSA. This CDR3 is CASSYGLAGGPQQYF. In nucleotides, the CDR3 is TGTGCCAGCAGCTATGGACTAGCGGGAGGACCACAGCAGTACTTC.

This sequence joins TRBV2 and TRBJ2-7, with TRBD2 matching over 8 bases. Germline lookup yields CDR1 SNHLY and CDR2 FYNNEI. The V and J ends lost 4 bases and 4 bases, in that order; junction bases with no gene match: 9. The CDR3 loop spans 15 amino acids. As DNA, the CDR3 is TGTGCCAGCAGTGGGAACGGGGGGGGGCCTTACGAGCAGTACTTC. Translated, it gives CASSGNGGGPYEQYF. The full variable domain, in which reference TRBV2 and TRBJ2-7 provide the parts outside the CDR3, is EPEVTQTPSHQVTQMGQEVILRCVPISNHLYFYWYRQILGQKVEFLVSFYNNEISEKSEIFDDQFSVERPDGSNFTLKIRSTKLEDSAMYFCASSGNGGGPYEQYFGPGTRLTVT.

The chain links TRBV28 to TRBJ2-3; D remains ambiguous. Trimming removed 10 bases at V and 2 bases at J, with 13 bases between. The CDR3 contains 13 residues. Germline V gene sequence: CDR1 MDHEN, CDR2 SYDVKM. The CDR3 reads CATQFWVTDTQYF. The CDR3 nucleotides read TGTGCCACCCAGTTTTGGGTCACAGATACGCAGTATTTT.

The V and J genes are TRBV19 and TRBJ2-2; D gene ambiguous. Germline CDR1 and CDR2: LNHDA and SQIVND (reference sequence). This CDR3 comprises 15 residues. Trimming stripped 4 bases from V and 0 bases from J, with 9 bases between. CDR3: CASSNGVANTGELFF. The CDR3 DNA is TGTGCCAGTAGTAACGGCGTTGCGAACACCGGGGAGCTGTTTTTT.

The chain recombines TRBV6-5 with TRBJ2-1; 8 bases are a match to TRBD2. Trimming at V came to 2 bases and at J to 9 bases, leaving 12 bases not matched to a gene. CDR1 is MNHEY and CDR2 is SVGAGI in the germline V gene. This CDR3 is 16 amino acids long. CDR3 nucleotide sequence: TGTGCCAGCAGTTACGGCTGGCTAGCGGGCGGATTTGAGCAGTTCTTC. Encoded protein: CASSYGWLAGGFEQFF.

This clone showed up just a few times. J is TRBJ1-1 and V is TRBV4-2, with D hard to call. Deletions cut 4 bases from V and 2 bases from J, with 8 bases between. Germline CDR1 is LGHNA and CDR2 is YNFKEQ. The CDR3 consists of 13 residues. CDR3 amino acids: CASSPLGNTEAFF. In DNA form, the CDR3 reads TGTGCCAGCAGCCCCCTCGGTAACACTGAAGCTTTCTTT.

CDR3 sequence: CSVVPGLAAQDEQFF. The CDR3, as DNA: TGCAGCGTTGTTCCGGGACTAGCGGCCCAAGATGAGCAGTTCTTC. The rearrangement uses TRBV29-1 and TRBJ2-1, with 11 nucleotides matching TRBD2. The germline V gene has CDR1 SQVTM and CDR2 ANQGSEA. With V trimmed by 4 bases and J by 8 bases, 10 bases remained unmatched. This CDR3 region has 15 residues.

CDR3 sequence: CAWSSVELFF. As DNA, the CDR3 is TGTGCCTGGAGTAGTGTGGAGCTGTTTTTT. The rearrangement links TRBV30 to TRBJ2-2; D is uncertain. Trimming removed 2 bases from V and 10 bases from J, with 5 bases in between. Germline lookup yields CDR1 GTSNPN and CDR2 SVGIG (reference sequence). This CDR3 has 10 amino acids. The complete variable domain, with remaining parts taken from reference TRBV30 and TRBJ2-2, reads SQTIHQWPATLVQPVGSPLSLECTVEGTSNPNLYWYRQAAGRGLQLLFYSVGIGQISSEVPQNLSASRPQDRQFILSSKKLLLSDSGFYLCAWSSVELFFGEGSRLTVL.

The V call is TRBV29-1, the J call TRBJ2-7, with TRBD2 as a possible D gene (6 bases). Trimming stripped 8 bases from V and 6 bases from J, with 20 bases between. This CDR3 comprises 13 residues. Germline CDR1 is SQVTM and CDR2 is ANQGSEA. The CDR3 DNA is TGCAGCACGGCGGGACCCGGGGCCCGCGAGCAGTACTTC. This codes for CSTAGPGAREQYF.

The table lists this clone with a count of one. J is TRBJ2-7 and V is TRBV4-2; D may correspond to TRBD1 or TRBD2 (9 bases each). The CDR3 is made up of 19 amino acids. Trimming took 2 bases from V and 5 from J, leaving 28 bases between them. Germline V lookup: CDR1 LGHNA, CDR2 YNFKEQ. CDR3 sequence: CASSQLTGGRREGVDEQYF. Written as DNA, the CDR3 is TGTGCCAGCAGCCAATTGACAGGGGGACGGCGGGAGGGAGTCGACGAGCAGTACTTC.

The chain combines TRBV5-1 with TRBJ2-7, with D maybe TRBD1 (5 bases). There are 14 residues in the CDR3. From germline, CDR1 is SGHRS and CDR2 YFSETQ. V dropped 1 base and J dropped 0 bases, with 8 bases sitting between them. As DNA, the CDR3 is TGCGCCAGCAGCTTGAGGGGCACCTCCTACGAGCAGTACTTC. Amino acids: CASSLRGTSYEQYF.

The V gene is TRBV5-5, the J gene TRBJ2-2, with 7 nucleotides matching TRBD2. The CDR3 contains 14 residues. Per the germline V gene, CDR1 is SGHKS and CDR2 is YYEKEE (reference sequence). V lost 6 bases and J lost 3; bases outside the gene matches: 5. This chain's CDR3 is CASNRLADTGELFF. The CDR3 region has the DNA TGTGCCAGCAACCGACTAGCCGACACCGGGGAGCTGTTTTTT.

This sequence joins TRBV4-2 and TRBJ2-2; D remains unclear. The germline V gene encodes CDR1 LGHNA and CDR2 YNFKEQ. CDR3 length equals 16 residues. V was trimmed by 5 bases and J by 0 bases, leaving 13 bases between them. DNA of the CDR3: TGTGCCAGCAGCAAAGGGCCAGGATCGAACACCGGGGAGCTGTTTTTT. It yields the protein CASSKGPGSNTGELFF.

This clone was seen a few times. V usage is TRBV7-3 and J usage is TRBJ2-5; D tentatively reads TRBD1 or TRBD2 (6 bases each). The germline gives CDR1 SGHTA, CDR2 FQGTGA. Trimming shortened V by 0 bases and J by 5 bases, and 13 bases separated the two germline ends. This CDR3 contains 15 residues. The CDR3 region has the DNA TGTGCCAGCAGCTTAACGGGGGCAGGGAGGGAGACCCAGTACTTC. Translated: CASSLTGAGRETQYF.

As concerns this clone: Other nucleotide sequences in the sample specify the same CDR3. J is TRBJ2-5 and V is TRBV4-1, with D possibly TRBD2 on 5 matching bases. Trimming removed 4 bases from V and 2 bases from J, with 11 bases in between. Per germline, CDR1 MGHRA and CDR2 YSYEKL. CDR3 length: 14 amino acids. In nucleotides, the CDR3 is TGCGCCAGCAGCCCCCGAGGGTCTCAAGAGACCCAGTACTTC. Translated: CASSPRGSQETQYF.

The V gene is TRBV28, the J gene TRBJ1-1; D not resolved. The CDR3 extends over 14 amino acids. Germline loops: CDR1 MDHEN, CDR2 SYDVKM. V was trimmed by 4 bases and J by 10 bases, leaving 19 bases between them. DNA for the CDR3: TGTGCCAGCAGTTCCGAATCGGATCTCCGGGGAGCTTTCTTT. As protein: CASSSESDLRGAFF.

This chain joins TRBV27 and TRBJ1-2; D gene ambiguous. The germline gives CDR1 MNHEY, CDR2 SMNVEV (reference sequence). The CDR3 loop spans 15 amino acids. Trimming cost V 2 bases and J 0 bases, with 10 bases left between them. CDR3 coding DNA: TGTGCCAGCAGTTTAAGGCCAGGACCTAACTATGGCTACACCTTC. Amino acids: CASSLRPGPNYGYTF.

The gene calls are TRBV4-1 and TRBJ2-7; TRBD2 is a possible D gene (5 bases). The CDR3 consists of 15 residues. Germline-derived CDR1 and CDR2 are MGHRA and YSYEKL. Between the trimmed V and J ends, which lost 3 bases and 3 bases, there was a span of 15 bases. The CDR3 region has the DNA TGCGCCAGCAGCCAGGGCGCCGACGGGGTCTACGAGCAGTACTTC. This translates into CASSQGADGVYEQYF.

In this sample, this clone turned up a few times. This chain joins TRBV11-2 and TRBJ1-1; D unclear. V shed 2 bases and J shed 6 bases, with 4 bases lying between them. This CDR3 has 11 amino acids. CDR1 is SGHAT, CDR2 FQNNGV, per germline. CDR3 protein: CASSLISEAFF. The CDR3 region has the DNA TGTGCCAGCAGCTTAATTTCTGAAGCTTTCTTT.

The genes are TRBV7-2 and TRBJ2-7, with a weak D call TRBD1 (6 bases). Trimming shortened V by 0 bases and J by 4 bases, and 10 bases separated the two germline ends. The CDR3 spans 14 residues. The germline gives CDR1 SGHTA, CDR2 FQGNSA. CDR3 amino acids: CASSLAAGAYEQYF. CDR3 sequence (DNA): TGTGCCAGCAGCTTAGCGGCAGGGGCGTACGAGCAGTACTTC.

The chain joins TRBV27 to TRBJ1-2, with unresolved D. The germline V and J ends were trimmed by 5 bases and 4 bases, with 11 bases remaining between them. This CDR3 comprises 13 residues. Germline values: CDR1 MNHEY, CDR2 SMNVEV (reference sequence). The CDR3 DNA is TGTGCCAGCAGTGGCGGACCGTCCTATGGCTACACCTTC. Its translation: CASSGGPSYGYTF.

The V call is TRBV2, the J call TRBJ2-5, with D uncertain. In germline, CDR1 is SNHLY, CDR2 FYNNEI. V shed 6 bases and J shed 1 base, with 12 bases lying between them. The CDR3 contains 14 residues. CDR3 sequence reads: CASSLRQVQETQYF. The CDR3, as DNA: TGTGCCAGCAGCTTACGGCAGGTCCAAGAGACCCAGTACTTC.

This clone was observed a few times. The rearrangement uses TRBV28 and TRBJ2-1; 8 positions match TRBD1. The CDR3 is 14 amino acids. Germline V gives CDR1 MDHEN, CDR2 SYDVKM. Trimming at V came to 4 bases and at J to 5 bases, leaving 4 bases not matched to a gene. This chain's CDR3 is CASSSYRGNNEQFF. The CDR3 DNA follows: TGTGCCAGCAGTTCTTACAGGGGGAACAATGAGCAGTTCTTC.